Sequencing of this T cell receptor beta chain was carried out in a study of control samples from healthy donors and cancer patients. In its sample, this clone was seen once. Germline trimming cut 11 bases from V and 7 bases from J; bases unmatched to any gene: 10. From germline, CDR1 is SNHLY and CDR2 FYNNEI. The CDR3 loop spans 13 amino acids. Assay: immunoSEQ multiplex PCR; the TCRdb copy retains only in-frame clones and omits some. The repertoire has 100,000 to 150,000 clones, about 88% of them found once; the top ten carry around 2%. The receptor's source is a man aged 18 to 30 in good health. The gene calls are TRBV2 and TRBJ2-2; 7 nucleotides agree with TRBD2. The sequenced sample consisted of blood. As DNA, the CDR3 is TGTGCCTGCCGCGGGAGTGTAGGCGGGGAGCTGTTTTTT. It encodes CACRGSVGGELFF.